Listed below are T cell receptor beta chains from one sample, sequenced in a study of shared clonotypes between healthy human individuals. Measured with immunoSEQ multiplex PCR; TCRdb has only the in-frame clones, and not every one. The data contain around 1.5 million clones, around 98% of them singletons. Sequencing used naive CD4+ T cells sorted from blood. The receptors stem from a man aged 25 to 45 in good health. Each CDR3 is given with its conserved first and last residue. The D gene is left open where the match is weak. A clone size is listed for some rows: how often the clone was seen (once, few, many), or a class if it is expanded.

V gene: TRBV29-1; clone size: .; D gene: TRBD2; J gene: TRBJ2-1; CDR3 protein: CSAQPGLAGGEQFF; CDR3 DNA: TGCAGCGCACAACCGGGACTAGCGGGAGGCGAGCAGTTCTTC
V gene: TRBV28; clone size: .; D gene: TRBD1; J gene: TRBJ1-2; CDR3 protein: CASSPDRGNGYTF; CDR3 DNA: TGTGCCAGCAGCCCAGACAGGGGGAATGGCTACACCTTC
V gene: TRBV5-1; clone size: .; D gene: TRBD2; J gene: TRBJ2-1; CDR3 protein: CASSLAGTTNEQFF; CDR3 DNA: TGCGCCAGCAGCTTGGCCGGGACTACCAATGAGCAGTTCTTC
V gene: TRBV4-3; clone size: .; D gene: .; J gene: TRBJ1-5; CDR3 protein: CASSQDRDGNQPQHF; CDR3 DNA: TGCGCCAGCAGCCAAGATCGGGACGGCAATCAGCCCCAGCATTTT
V gene: TRBV6-5; clone size: .; D gene: TRBD1; J gene: TRBJ2-5; CDR3 protein: CASSFTGTGIQETQYF; CDR3 DNA: TGTGCCAGCAGTTTCACCGGGACAGGTATCCAAGAGACCCAGTACTTC
V gene: TRBV4-2; clone size: .; D gene: .; J gene: TRBJ2-7; CDR3 protein: CASSQDSLEEWRYEQYF; CDR3 DNA: TGTGCCAGCAGCCAAGATAGTTTGGAGGAGTGGCGCTACGAGCAGTACTTC
V gene: TRBV28; clone size: .; D gene: .; J gene: TRBJ1-2; CDR3 protein: CASSLLGDYGYTF; CDR3 DNA: TGTGCCAGCAGTTTACTGGGTGACTATGGCTACACCTTC
V gene: TRBV28; clone size: .; D gene: .; J gene: TRBJ1-2; CDR3 protein: CASSFTANYGYTF; CDR3 DNA: TGTGCCAGCAGTTTTACAGCTAACTATGGCTACACCTTC
V gene: TRBV29-1; clone size: .; D gene: .; J gene: TRBJ1-1; CDR3 protein: CSVDLAGTLGNTEAFF; CDR3 DNA: TGCAGCGTTGACCTTGCAGGTACCTTGGGGAACACTGAAGCTTTCTTT
V gene: TRBV15; clone size: .; D gene: .; J gene: TRBJ1-2; CDR3 protein: CATSGVNYGYTF; CDR3 DNA: TGTGCCACCAGCGGCGTGAACTATGGCTACACCTTC
V gene: TRBV30; clone size: .; D gene: TRBD1; J gene: TRBJ1-1; CDR3 protein: CAWSTPGTGNTEAFF; CDR3 DNA: TGTGCCTGGAGCACACCCGGGACAGGGAACACTGAAGCTTTCTTT
V gene: TRBV6-1; clone size: .; D gene: TRBD2; J gene: TRBJ2-3; CDR3 protein: CASKAGVLDTQYF; CDR3 DNA: TGTGCCAGCAAGGCGGGAGTATTAGATACGCAGTATTTT
V gene: TRBV19; clone size: .; D gene: .; J gene: TRBJ2-7; CDR3 protein: CASSTSAGGYEQYF; CDR3 DNA: TGTGCCAGTAGTACCAGCGCCGGAGGATACGAGCAGTACTTC
V gene: TRBV6-6; clone size: once; D gene: TRBD1; J gene: TRBJ1-1; CDR3 protein: CASRPWEQGPDTEAFF; CDR3 DNA: TGTGCCAGCAGGCCATGGGAACAGGGGCCCGACACTGAAGCTTTCTTT
V gene: TRBV2; clone size: once; D gene: .; J gene: TRBJ2-6; CDR3 protein: CASTRSGTGANVLTF; CDR3 DNA: TGTGCCAGCACTCGATCGGGGACAGGGGCCAACGTCCTGACTTTC
V gene: TRBV15; clone size: .; D gene: TRBD1; J gene: TRBJ1-5; CDR3 protein: CATSSAGTGASNQPQHF; CDR3 DNA: TGTGCCACCAGCAGCGCCGGGACAGGGGCTAGCAATCAGCCCCAGCATTTT
V gene: TRBV19; clone size: .; D gene: TRBD1; J gene: TRBJ2-7; CDR3 protein: CASSKTLTGGRNEQYF; CDR3 DNA: TGTGCCAGTAGTAAGACACTGACAGGGGGCCGTAACGAGCAGTACTTC
V gene: TRBV5-1; clone size: .; D gene: .; J gene: TRBJ1-1; CDR3 protein: CASSLDQGADTEAFF; CDR3 DNA: TGCGCCAGCAGCTTGGACCAGGGTGCGGACACTGAAGCTTTCTTT
V gene: TRBV28; clone size: .; D gene: .; J gene: TRBJ1-2; CDR3 protein: CASRGLIPYGYTF; CDR3 DNA: TGTGCCAGCAGAGGCCTGATCCCCTATGGCTACACCTTC
V gene: TRBV7-3; clone size: .; D gene: TRBD2; J gene: TRBJ2-3; CDR3 protein: CASSSISGRSTDTQYF; CDR3 DNA: TGTGCCAGCAGCTCTATTAGCGGGAGGAGCACAGATACGCAGTATTTT
V gene: TRBV5-3; clone size: .; D gene: TRBD2; J gene: TRBJ2-2; CDR3 protein: CARSLSGTSRKELFF; CDR3 DNA: TGTGCCAGAAGCTTGTCAGGGACTAGTAGGAAGGAGCTGTTTTTT
V gene: TRBV5-4; clone size: .; D gene: TRBD2; J gene: TRBJ2-7; CDR3 protein: CASSRGLAGYEQYF; CDR3 DNA: TGTGCCAGCAGCCGGGGACTAGCGGGCTACGAGCAGTACTTC
V gene: TRBV7-9; clone size: .; D gene: TRBD2; J gene: TRBJ2-7; CDR3 protein: CASRPNSGRNRNEQYF; CDR3 DNA: TGTGCCAGCAGGCCAAATAGCGGGAGGAATCGAAACGAGCAGTACTTC
V gene: TRBV12-5; clone size: .; D gene: TRBD2; J gene: TRBJ2-1; CDR3 protein: CASGLALAGGLGNEQFF; CDR3 DNA: TGTGCTAGTGGTTTGGCACTAGCGGGAGGGCTCGGCAATGAGCAGTTCTTC
V gene: TRBV15; clone size: once; D gene: .; J gene: TRBJ2-7; CDR3 protein: CATSRLRSGAGDSYEQYF; CDR3 DNA: TGTGCCACCAGCAGACTTCGGTCTGGGGCAGGGGACTCCTACGAGCAGTACTTC
V gene: TRBV29-1; clone size: .; D gene: .; J gene: TRBJ1-1; CDR3 protein: CSVDGGPTEAFF; CDR3 DNA: TGCAGCGTTGACGGGGGTCCCACTGAAGCTTTCTTT
V gene: TRBV5-1; clone size: .; D gene: TRBD1; J gene: TRBJ1-4; CDR3 protein: CASSLATGGEKLFF; CDR3 DNA: TGCGCCAGCAGCTTAGCGACAGGGGGCGAAAAACTGTTTTTT
V gene: TRBV27; clone size: .; D gene: .; J gene: TRBJ2-7; CDR3 protein: CASSSVIASYEQYF; CDR3 DNA: TGTGCCAGCAGCAGCGTGATAGCCTCCTACGAGCAGTACTTC
V gene: TRBV28; clone size: .; D gene: .; J gene: TRBJ2-7; CDR3 protein: CASLGGGSFYEQYF; CDR3 DNA: TGTGCCAGCCTCGGGGGCGGGAGTTTTTACGAGCAGTACTTC
V gene: TRBV28; clone size: .; D gene: .; J gene: TRBJ1-2; CDR3 protein: CASSSNDPRGYTF; CDR3 DNA: TGTGCCAGCAGTTCCAACGACCCTCGTGGCTACACCTTC
V gene: TRBV18; clone size: .; D gene: .; J gene: TRBJ1-5; CDR3 protein: CASSPEGQVTNQPQHF; CDR3 DNA: TGTGCCAGCTCACCAGAGGGCCAGGTAACCAATCAGCCCCAGCATTTT
V gene: TRBV15; clone size: .; D gene: TRBD1; J gene: TRBJ1-5; CDR3 protein: CATSRGFGQGNQPQHF; CDR3 DNA: TGTGCCACCAGCAGGGGTTTCGGACAGGGCAATCAGCCCCAGCATTTT
V gene: TRBV10-3; clone size: .; D gene: TRBD2; J gene: TRBJ2-1; CDR3 protein: CAISRSGTSYNEQFF; CDR3 DNA: TGTGCCATCAGTAGAAGCGGGACCTCCTACAATGAGCAGTTCTTC
V gene: TRBV30; clone size: once; D gene: .; J gene: TRBJ2-7; CDR3 protein: CACGRTYEQYF; CDR3 DNA: TGTGCCTGCGGCAGAACCTACGAGCAGTACTTC
V gene: TRBV18; clone size: .; D gene: TRBD1; J gene: TRBJ2-3; CDR3 protein: CASLQAGQGGSATDTQYF; CDR3 DNA: TGTGCCAGCTTGCAAGCGGGACAGGGCGGTTCGGCCACAGATACGCAGTATTTT
V gene: TRBV18; clone size: .; D gene: .; J gene: TRBJ1-5; CDR3 protein: CASSPKQALSSNQPQHF; CDR3 DNA: TGTGCCAGCTCACCAAAACAGGCCCTATCAAGCAATCAGCCCCAGCATTTT
V gene: TRBV15; clone size: .; D gene: .; J gene: TRBJ1-2; CDR3 protein: CATSRDLADSLLGGYTF; CDR3 DNA: TGTGCCACCAGCAGAGATCTAGCGGACAGCCTTCTAGGAGGCTACACCTTC
V gene: TRBV18; clone size: .; D gene: TRBD2; J gene: TRBJ2-1; CDR3 protein: CASSRLPGLGNNEQFF; CDR3 DNA: TGTGCCAGCTCACGGTTACCGGGACTAGGCAATAATGAGCAGTTCTTC
V gene: TRBV5-4; clone size: once; D gene: TRBD2; J gene: TRBJ2-1; CDR3 protein: CASSGSGRATFHNEQFF; CDR3 DNA: TGTGCCAGCAGCGGTAGCGGGAGGGCCACATTCCACAATGAGCAGTTCTTC
V gene: TRBV30; clone size: .; D gene: .; J gene: TRBJ2-1; CDR3 protein: CAWSEARREQFF; CDR3 DNA: TGTGCCTGGTCCGAAGCACGGCGGGAGCAGTTCTTC
V gene: TRBV6-5; clone size: once; D gene: .; J gene: TRBJ2-5; CDR3 protein: CASSQSLAQETQYF; CDR3 DNA: TGTGCCAGCAGCCAGTCCCTGGCCCAAGAGACCCAGTACTTC
V gene: TRBV14; clone size: once; D gene: .; J gene: TRBJ2-7; CDR3 protein: CASSQDGGTSYEQYF; CDR3 DNA: TGCGCCAGCAGCCAAGATGGAGGGACATCCTACGAGCAGTACTTC
V gene: TRBV2; clone size: .; D gene: .; J gene: TRBJ2-1; CDR3 protein: CASSVERSSYNEQFF; CDR3 DNA: TGTGCCAGCAGTGTCGAGCGGAGCTCCTACAATGAGCAGTTCTTC
V gene: TRBV5-4; clone size: .; D gene: .; J gene: TRBJ1-4; CDR3 protein: CASSFSGQELFF; CDR3 DNA: TGTGCCAGCAGCTTCTCCGGGCAGGAACTGTTTTTT
V gene: TRBV6-6; clone size: .; D gene: .; J gene: TRBJ2-1; CDR3 protein: CASIETMNYNEQFF; CDR3 DNA: TGTGCCAGCATCGAGACTATGAACTACAATGAGCAGTTCTTC
V gene: TRBV29-1; clone size: .; D gene: .; J gene: TRBJ2-5; CDR3 protein: CSVKQEETQYF; CDR3 DNA: TGCAGCGTTAAACAGGAGGAGACCCAGTACTTC
V gene: TRBV5-1; clone size: once; D gene: .; J gene: TRBJ2-1; CDR3 protein: CASSPRDSSYNEQFF; CDR3 DNA: TGCGCCAGCAGCCCCCGGGACTCCTCCTACAATGAGCAGTTCTTC
V gene: TRBV29-1; clone size: .; D gene: .; J gene: TRBJ1-4; CDR3 protein: CSAGGASATNEKLFF; CDR3 DNA: TGCAGCGCCGGCGGAGCGTCCGCAACTAATGAAAAACTGTTTTTT
V gene: TRBV6-5; clone size: .; D gene: .; J gene: TRBJ1-4; CDR3 protein: CASSADRLTNEKLFF; CDR3 DNA: TGTGCCAGCAGTGCAGACCGTTTAACTAATGAAAAACTGTTTTTT
V gene: TRBV7-6; clone size: .; D gene: TRBD2; J gene: TRBJ2-2; CDR3 protein: CASRGGVDTGELFF; CDR3 DNA: TGTGCCAGCAGGGGAGGGGTAGACACCGGGGAGCTGTTTTTT
V gene: TRBV2; clone size: .; D gene: .; J gene: TRBJ1-1; CDR3 protein: CAVYAMNTEAFF; CDR3 DNA: TGTGCCGTATATGCCATGAACACTGAAGCTTTCTTT
V gene: TRBV2; clone size: .; D gene: TRBD2; J gene: TRBJ2-3; CDR3 protein: CASSAGLAGADTQYF; CDR3 DNA: TGTGCCAGCAGTGCAGGGCTAGCGGGAGCAGATACGCAGTATTTT